These 12 T cell receptor beta chains share one sample of origin, sequenced in a study of CD8+ T cells in alopecia areata. RNA, once extracted, was reverse transcribed into cDNA for use as the sequencing template. The table came from immunoSEQ multiplex PCR; TCRdb's copy has only in-frame clones and leaves some out. The sample includes more than 130,000 clones, roughly four fifths of them seen just once. Regarding treatment: oral pan-JAK inhibitor, 5-10 mg twice daily. The sequences come from CD8+ T cells sorted from blood, collected at week 4, from a patient treated with tofacitinib. The origin of the receptors is a human donor with alopecia areata.

The chain joins TRBV7-9 to TRBJ2-1, with 8 positions matching TRBD1. The germline gives CDR1 SEHNR, CDR2 FQNEAQ (reference sequence). The CDR3 length is 14 residues. The J segment lost 7 bases and the V segment lost 5 bases, leaving 7 bases of the junction unmatched. CDR3 amino acids: CASSAYRTGNEQFF. DNA of the CDR3: TGTGCCAGCAGCGCATACCGGACAGGGAATGAGCAGTTCTTC.

The V and J genes are TRBV21-1 and TRBJ1-2; no check of the table's D call, TRBD1, against the DNA was made. TRBV21-1 is shown as a pseudogene. This CDR3 is 18 amino acids long. The CDR3 loop reads CASSKGSGQPSLDYGYTF. In nucleotides, the CDR3 is TGTGCCAGCAGCAAAGGATCGGGACAGCCGTCTTTGGACTATGGCTACACCTTC.

This rearrangement joins TRBV10-3 to TRBJ2-7, with TRBD1 identical over 7 bases. CDR1 and CDR2 from the germline V gene are ENHRY and SYGVKD. The CDR3 has 13 residues. The V gene end was trimmed by 6 bases and the J gene end by 7 bases; junction bases not matched to a gene: 9. Here the CDR3 DNA reads TGTGCCATCAGCTTGGACAGGCAGAGGGAGCAGTACTTC. This encodes CAISLDRQREQYF.

With respect to this clone: Other DNA sequences in the sample encode the same CDR3. V and J are TRBV29-1 and TRBJ2-2; D is perhaps TRBD2 (5 bases). The germline CDR1 and CDR2 sequences are SQVTM and ANQGSEA. This CDR3 has 13 amino acids. Trimming cost V 3 bases and J 5 bases, with 10 bases left between them. The CDR3 DNA reads as TGCAGCGTTGAGGAGACGGGGACCGGGGAGCTGTTTTTT. Translating it yields CSVEETGTGELFF.

This chain joins TRBV7-2 and TRBJ2-3, with TRBD2 matching 10 bases. The CDR3 runs to 19 residues. The V and J ends lost 4 bases and 5 bases, in that order; junction bases with no gene match: 18. The germline gives CDR1 SGHTA, CDR2 FQGNSA. CDR3 in DNA: TGTGCCAGCAGCTCACGGAGCTCTAGCGGGGGCATATTTGGAGATACGCAGTATTTT. Protein sequence: CASSSRSSSGGIFGDTQYF.

This chain connects TRBV5-1 to TRBJ2-3; tentatively, D is TRBD2 (5 bases). Trimming left V 1 base short and J 2 bases short, with 8 bases between. Per the germline V gene, CDR1 is SGHRS and CDR2 is YFSETQ. This CDR3 spans 14 amino acids. The CDR3 DNA reads as TGCGCCAGCAGCTTGCGGGAACCCACAGATACGCAGTATTTT. The encoded protein is CASSLREPTDTQYF.

The genes are TRBV11-2 and TRBJ2-7; D is ambiguous. CDR3 length equals 14 residues. The V gene lost 0 bases and the J gene lost 0 bases, with 6 bases spanning the gap. Germline CDR1 SGHAT, CDR2 FQNNGV. The CDR3 sequence: CASSLEDSSYEQYF. The CDR3 nucleotides are TGTGCCAGCAGCTTAGAGGATAGCTCCTACGAGCAGTACTTC.

CDR3 DNA: TGTGCCAGCAGCCACCCAGGGACCTCCTACAATGAGCAGTTCTTC. The encoded protein is CASSHPGTSYNEQFF. The chain recombines TRBV27 with TRBJ2-1; D is possibly TRBD1 or TRBD2 (5 bases each). CDR3 length: 15 residues. Trimming removed 6 bases at V and 0 bases at J, with 12 bases between. Germline CDR1 MNHEY, CDR2 SMNVEV (reference sequence).

The chain uses TRBV4-1 and TRBJ2-5; D uncertain. V was shortened by 0 bases and J by 3 bases, with 8 bases between the two germline ends. Germline CDR1 and CDR2: MGHRA and YSYEKL. The CDR3 length is 14 residues. The CDR3 loop is CASSQDRAEETQYF. Here the CDR3 DNA reads TGCGCCAGCAGCCAAGACCGGGCCGAAGAGACCCAGTACTTC.

In its sample, this clone was seen once. The chain joins TRBV21-1 to TRBJ1-4. TRBV21-1 is given as a pseudogene. CDR3 size: 14 residues. The CDR3 spells CASISTSPGEKLFF. The CDR3 DNA follows: TGTGCCAGCATTTCAACGAGTCCCGGAGAAAAACTGTTTTTT.

In this sample, this clone turned up a few times. This same CDR3 is encoded by further DNA sequences in the sample. This chain connects TRBV27 to TRBJ2-3, with TRBD2 matching 7 bases. This CDR3 contains 16 residues. From germline, CDR1 is MNHEY and CDR2 SMNVEV (reference sequence). V lost 0 bases, J lost 0 bases, and 3 bases stayed unmatched. In nucleotides, the CDR3 is TGTGCCAGCAGTTTATCCCCTAGCGGTAGCACAGATACGCAGTATTTT. Translation: CASSLSPSGSTDTQYF.

The chain carries TRBV29-1 and TRBJ2-7; D is perhaps TRBD2 (6 bases). This CDR3 has 11 residues. Germline V gives CDR1 SQVTM, CDR2 ANQGSEA. The V gene lost 4 bases and the J gene lost 7 bases, with 11 bases spanning the gap. The CDR3 reads CSVVLGGEQYF. The CDR3 bases are TGCAGCGTTGTGTTGGGGGGAGAGCAGTACTTC.